This TCR beta chain was retrieved from a study of blood T cells in healthy people across ages. Trimming shortened V by 4 bases and J by 1 base, and 7 bases separated the two germline ends. CDR1 is MNHEY, CDR2 SVGAGI, per germline. The CDR3 covers 13 residues. Healthy Caucasians from Russia aged roughly 6 to 95 served as donors. The authors ran a second PCR of about 7 to 12 cycles using a sample-barcoded 5' primer and a J-beta primer mix. TCRdb recomputed calls from the 5' RACE reads with MiXCR, one row per CDR3 protein. The repertoire has roughly 2 million distinct CDR3 sequences, 49% of them found once; the top ten carry around 2.1%.

The clonotype was recovered from a woman in her forties in good health. The chain combines TRBV6-5 with TRBJ1-1, with D unclear. Input material: blood. The CDR3 DNA is TGTGCCAGCAGTTGCCGTCGGAACACTGAAGCTTTCTTT. Protein: CASSCRRNTEAFF.